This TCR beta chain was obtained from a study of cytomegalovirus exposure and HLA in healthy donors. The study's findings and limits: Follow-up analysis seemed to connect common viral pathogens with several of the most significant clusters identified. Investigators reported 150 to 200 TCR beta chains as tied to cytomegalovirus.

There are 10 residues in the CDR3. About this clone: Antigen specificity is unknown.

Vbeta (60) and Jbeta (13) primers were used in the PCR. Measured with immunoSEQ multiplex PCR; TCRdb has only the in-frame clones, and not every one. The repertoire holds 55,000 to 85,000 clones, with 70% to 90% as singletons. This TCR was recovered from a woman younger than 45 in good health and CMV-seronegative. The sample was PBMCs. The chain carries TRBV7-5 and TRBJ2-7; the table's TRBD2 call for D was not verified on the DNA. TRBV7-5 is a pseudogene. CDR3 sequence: CARSSDEQYF. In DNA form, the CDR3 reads TGTGCCAGAAGCTCCGACGAGCAGTACTTC.